One sample yielded the 31 T cell receptor beta chains listed below, sequenced in a study of T cell repertoires in cytomegalovirus infection. Antigens of these TCRs are unknown. TCRdb processed the reads anew with MiXCR; each CDR3 protein has one entry. The repertoire holds 900,000 to 950,000 distinct CDR3 sequences, around 32% seen once, with 11% to 15% in the top ten. The specimen comprised cultured CD8+ T cells from PBMCs, sampled from culture after CMV antigen stimulation. These TCRs come from a human donor in good health (CMV status not recorded). Some clones in this sample may be carry-over from other donors' samples.

V usage is TRBV9 and J usage is TRBJ2-3, with 8 bases lining up with TRBD2. Looked up from germline, CDR1 is SGDLS and CDR2 is YYNGEE. This CDR3 is 15 amino acids long. Trimming took 4 bases from V and 4 from J; bases not matched to a gene: 8. CDR3 sequence: CASSSSGLAADTQYF. DNA for the CDR3: TGTGCCAGCAGCTCCTCCGGACTAGCTGCAGATACGCAGTATTTT. The complete variable domain, with remaining parts taken from reference TRBV9 and TRBJ2-3, reads DSGVTQTPKHLITATGQRVTLRCSPRSGDLSVYWYQQSLDQGLQFLIQYYNGEERAKGNILERFSAQQFPDLHSELNLSSLELGDSALYFCASSSSGLAADTQYFGPGTRLTVL.

The table lists this clonotype with many counts. The chain joins TRBV27 to TRBJ2-7, with D perhaps matching TRBD2 (6 bases). Trimming removed 8 bases from V and 5 bases from J, with 22 bases in between. The CDR3 is made up of 15 amino acids. Germline CDR1 and CDR2: MNHEY and SMNVEV (reference sequence). CDR3 coding DNA: TGTGCCAGCGGCCCGAGACGGTGGGAGGAACACGAGCAGTACTTC. Translated: CASGPRRWEEHEQYF.

This clonotype was seen a few times. The J gene is TRBJ2-7, the V gene TRBV6-2 or TRBV6-3; 9 nucleotides match TRBD1. J was trimmed by 8 bases and V by 6 bases; bases with no gene match: 8. CDR1 is MNHEY, CDR2 SVGEGT, per germline. This CDR3 region has 13 residues. DNA of the CDR3: TGTGCCAGCAGCCAAGACAGGGGGTCTCAGCAGTACGTC. Translating it yields CASSQDRGSQQYV.

This clonotype was detected ten times or more. The CDR3 DNA sequence: TGTGCCAGCAGCTCTAGATATGAAGCTTTCTTT. Translating it yields CASSSRYEAFF. J is TRBJ1-1 and V is TRBV7-8; D is unclear. CDR3 length: 11 residues. CDR1 is SGHVS and CDR2 is FQNEAQ in the germline V gene. The germline V and J ends were trimmed by 4 bases and 7 bases, with 7 bases remaining between them.

This chain links TRBV19 with TRBJ1-5; no clear D gene. The V end was cut by 0 bases, the J end by 3 bases, with 15 bases between. CDR1 LNHDA and CDR2 SQIVND come from the germline V gene (reference sequence). CDR3 length equals 17 residues. The DNA for the CDR3 is TGTGCCAGTAGTATAGAGGCCGAGGACTTTAACAATCAGCCCCAGCATTTT. Translated, it gives CASSIEAEDFNNQPQHF. The full variable domain, with the rest looked up from reference TRBV19 and TRBJ1-5, is DGGITQSPKYLFRKEGQNVTLSCEQNLNHDAMYWYRQDPGQGLRLIYYSQIVNDFQKGDIAEGYSVSREKKESFPLTVTSAQKNPTAFYLCASSIEAEDFNNQPQHFGDGTRLSIL.

The chain combines TRBV6-2 or TRBV6-3 with TRBJ2-1, with 12 bases identical to TRBD2. V was pared by 2 bases and J by 7 bases, with 9 bases of the junction left unmatched. The CDR3 covers 17 residues. CDR1 and CDR2 from the germline V gene are MNHEY and SVGEGT. The CDR3 sequence: CASSYLSLAGGPNEQFF. For the CDR3, the DNA is TGTGCCAGCAGTTACCTATCACTAGCGGGGGGCCCTAATGAGCAGTTCTTC.

This clonotype was picked up a small number of times. This rearrangement joins TRBV20-1 to TRBJ1-5; TRBD1 aligns across 7 bases. V dropped 6 bases and J dropped 5; count of bases not matched to a gene: 16. The CDR3 loop spans 16 amino acids. The germline CDR1 and CDR2 sequences are DFQATT and SNEGSKA (reference sequence). Written as DNA, the CDR3 is TGCAGTGCCCATCGCTACCCCACAGGGGTCTATCAGCCCCAGCATTTT. This gives the protein CSAHRYPTGVYQPQHF.

As DNA, the CDR3 is TGTGCCAGCAGACCTCAACCCGTCCCCGTCCAAGAGACCCAGTACTTC. It encodes CASRPQPVPVQETQYF. The chain recombines TRBV6-1 with TRBJ2-5; D unclear. The germline V gene has CDR1 MNHNS and CDR2 SASEGT. This CDR3 comprises 16 residues. V lost 6 bases to trimming and J lost 1 base, with 18 bases between them.

The J gene is TRBJ1-4, the V gene TRBV19; 9 positions match TRBD1. Germline V gives CDR1 LNHDA, CDR2 SQIVND (reference sequence). CDR3 size: 15 residues. V shed 5 bases and J 7 bases; nucleotides not matched to a gene: 8. The CDR3, as DNA: TGTGCCAGTAGTCTCTACAGGGGGCCTGGTGAAAAACTGTTTTTT. It translates to CASSLYRGPGEKLFF. Full variable domain (outside the CDR3, taken from reference TRBV19 and TRBJ1-4): DGGITQSPKYLFRKEGQNVTLSCEQNLNHDAMYWYRQDPGQGLRLIYYSQIVNDFQKGDIAEGYSVSREKKESFPLTVTSAQKNPTAFYLCASSLYRGPGEKLFFGSGTQLSVL.

Remarks on this clonotype: The junction and the germline gene differ at one end; a read error may be behind it. The chain joins TRBV7-6 to TRBJ2-2, with D unresolved. There are 11 residues in the CDR3. CDR1 is SGHVS and CDR2 is FNYEAQ in the germline V gene. The CDR3: CASNLYGELFF. CDR3 bases: TGTGCCAGCAACTTATACGGGGAGCTGTTTTTT.

This clonotype occurred a few times. The chain carries TRBV6-6 and TRBJ1-5, with 11 bases that match TRBD1. After removal of 6 bases from V and 9 bases from J, the junction contained 10 bases not matched to a gene. Germline V lookup: CDR1 MNHNY, CDR2 SVGAGI (reference sequence). The CDR3 loop spans 15 amino acids. The CDR3 here is CASSSGTGGSWPQHF. The CDR3 DNA follows: TGTGCCAGCAGCTCTGGGACAGGGGGGAGTTGGCCCCAGCATTTT.

In its sample, this clonotype was seen many times. The chain carries TRBV7-8 and TRBJ2-1; possible D gene TRBD1, 6 bases. CDR1 and CDR2 from the germline V gene are SGHVS and FQNEAQ. V dropped 5 bases and J dropped 0 bases, with 14 bases sitting between them. This CDR3 has 16 amino acids. Written as DNA, the CDR3 is TGTGCCAGCAGCCTGATGGACAGAAGCTCCTACAATGAGCAGTTCTTC. Amino acids: CASSLMDRSSYNEQFF. Filled out from reference TRBV7-8 and TRBJ2-1, the complete variable domain reads GAGVSQSPRYKVAKRGQDVALRCDPISGHVSLFWYQQALGQGPEFLTYFQNEAQLDKSGLPSDRFFAERPEGSVSTLKIQRTQQEDSAVYLCASSLMDRSSYNEQFFGPGTRLTVL.

V usage is TRBV19 and J usage is TRBJ1-2; D unresolved. Germline loops: CDR1 LNHDA, CDR2 SQIVND (reference sequence). Trimming took off 2 bases at V and 0 bases at J, with 7 bases between the two ends. The CDR3 spans 14 residues. The CDR3 reads CASSIPGANYGYTF. The CDR3 DNA reads TGTGCCAGTAGTATACCCGGAGCTAACTATGGCTACACCTTC.

This clonotype was seen a handful of times. This chain joins TRBV6-2 or TRBV6-3 and TRBJ1-6, with TRBD1 as a possible D gene (5 bases). Looked up from germline, CDR1 is MNHEY and CDR2 is SVGEGT. Trimming took off 7 bases at V and 8 bases at J, with 21 bases between the two ends. The CDR3 length is 16 residues. The CDR3 coding sequence is TGTGCCAGCACCAAAAACCCGGCCAGGGCCGATTCACCCCTCCACTTT. Translated: CASTKNPARADSPLHF.

CDR3 nucleotide sequence: TGTGCCAGCAGCGTTCCCCAATACACAGATACGCAGTATTTT. This gives the protein CASSVPQYTDTQYF. The V call is TRBV9, the J call TRBJ2-3, with D unclear. The CDR3 totals 14 residues. Trimming took off 2 bases at V and 2 bases at J, with 9 bases between the two ends. Germline V gives CDR1 SGDLS, CDR2 YYNGEE.

The table lists this clonotype with many counts. Here the CDR3 reads CASSFPEGQPQETQYF. CDR3 nucleotides: TGTGCCAGCAGCTTCCCCGAGGGACAACCCCAAGAGACCCAGTACTTC. This chain joins TRBV7-8 and TRBJ2-5; TRBD1 might be the D (6 bases). Trimming took 3 bases from V and 1 from J, leaving 15 bases between them. Germline assignment: CDR1 SGHVS and CDR2 FQNEAQ. This CDR3 comprises 16 residues. The full variable domain, completed using reference TRBV7-8 and TRBJ2-5, is GAGVSQSPRYKVAKRGQDVALRCDPISGHVSLFWYQQALGQGPEFLTYFQNEAQLDKSGLPSDRFFAERPEGSVSTLKIQRTQQEDSAVYLCASSFPEGQPQETQYFGPGTRLLVL.

This clonotype was detected many times. This rearrangement joins TRBV7-2 to TRBJ2-2; D tentatively fits TRBD1 or TRBD2 (5 bases each). The CDR3 length is 15 residues. CDR1 is SGHTA and CDR2 is FQGNSA in the germline V gene. Trimming left V 5 bases short and J 4 bases short, with 14 bases between. The CDR3 protein is CASSEGLAFTGELFF. Here the CDR3 DNA reads TGTGCCAGCAGCGAGGGGCTAGCTTTCACCGGGGAGCTGTTTTTT.

Concerning this clonotype itself: The junction shows a germline mismatch at one end, possibly a read error. The chain uses TRBV20-1 and TRBJ1-5; no clear D. The V gene's germline CDR1 is DFQATT and CDR2 SNEGSKA (reference sequence). This CDR3 region has 14 residues. CDR3 DNA sequence: TGCAGTGCCATGCGGAGATATAGCAATCAGCCCCGGCATTTT. Translating gives CSAMRRYSNQPRHF.

V is TRBV6-2 or TRBV6-3 and J is TRBJ2-2, with D perhaps matching TRBD2 (6 bases). V was pared by 5 bases and J by 2 bases, with 15 bases between. Germline CDR1 MNHEY, CDR2 SVGEGT. The CDR3 runs to 16 residues. The CDR3 DNA follows: TGTGCCAGCAGTCTCGCCCGGAGGGTCAACACCGGGGAGCTGTTTTTT. Protein: CASSLARRVNTGELFF.

The V gene is TRBV20-1, the J gene TRBJ2-3, with a tentative D call TRBD2 (7 bases). Per the germline V gene, CDR1 is DFQATT and CDR2 is SNEGSKA (reference sequence). This CDR3 contains 15 residues. Trimming took 5 bases from V and 5 from J, leaving 20 bases between them. CDR3 loop: CSAYGGPRFQDTQYF. The CDR3 nucleotides are TGCAGTGCTTACGGGGGGCCGCGGTTCCAAGATACGCAGTATTTT.

V and J are TRBV7-9 and TRBJ2-2; 7 nucleotides line up with TRBD2. This CDR3 region has 16 residues. Germline V gene sequence: CDR1 SEHNR, CDR2 FQNEAQ (reference sequence). Trimming at V came to 8 bases and at J to 0 bases, leaving 9 bases not matched to a gene. Here the CDR3 DNA reads TGTGCCAGCCCTTCGACTAGCCCTACGAACACCGGGGAGCTGTTTTTT. It specifies CASPSTSPTNTGELFF. The full variable domain, rest sourced from reference TRBV7-9 and TRBJ2-2, is DTGVSQNPRHKITKRGQNVTFRCDPISEHNRLYWYRQTLGQGPEFLTYFQNEAQLEKSRLLSDRFSAERPKGSFSTLEIQRTEQGDSAMYLCASPSTSPTNTGELFFGEGSRLTVL.

The chain carries TRBV7-9 and TRBJ2-7; tentatively, D is TRBD1 or TRBD2 (5 bases each). This CDR3 has 14 residues. The germline CDR1 and CDR2 sequences are SEHNR and FQNEAQ (reference sequence). The germline V and J ends were trimmed by 0 bases and 3 bases, with 9 bases remaining between them. CDR3 loop: CASSLAGEFYEQYF. CDR3 coding DNA: TGTGCCAGCAGCTTAGCGGGGGAATTCTACGAGCAGTACTTC.

V and J are TRBV23-1 and TRBJ2-1; D remains unclear. TRBV23-1 is treated as an ORF (open reading frame) with a function not yet certain. The CDR3 loop spans 16 amino acids. The V end was cut by 5 bases, the J end by 2 bases, with 16 bases between. The CDR3 is CASSLSNVGAYNEQFF. DNA of the CDR3: TGCGCCAGCAGTTTGAGCAATGTTGGGGCCTACAATGAGCAGTTCTTC.

The rearrangement links TRBV13 to TRBJ2-1, with D perhaps matching TRBD1 or TRBD2 (5 bases each). V lost 5 bases and J 8 bases, leaving 16 bases between the germline ends. The germline V gene encodes CDR1 PRHDT and CDR2 FYEKMQ (reference sequence). CDR3 length: 14 amino acids. The CDR3 DNA reads as TGTGCCAGCAGCCCGGCCTCAGGGCGGGATGAGCAGTTCTTC. It encodes CASSPASGRDEQFF.

The chain recombines TRBV11-2 with TRBJ2-3; TRBD1 matches at 10 bases. V lost 4 bases to trimming and J lost 2 bases; unmatched junction nucleotides: 6. The germline gives CDR1 SGHAT, CDR2 FQNNGV. This CDR3 has 16 amino acids. CDR3 in DNA: TGTGCCAGCAGCTCCACGACAGGGGGCTTCACAGATACGCAGTATTTT. Translating it yields CASSSTTGGFTDTQYF.

The V gene is TRBV28, the J gene TRBJ1-2; 7 bases line up with TRBD1. This CDR3 spans 14 amino acids. Trimming at V came to 5 bases and at J to 4 bases, leaving 7 bases not matched to a gene. CDR1 and CDR2 from the germline V gene are MDHEN and SYDVKM. The CDR3 sequence is CASSPQTGPYGYTF. The CDR3 nucleotides are TGTGCCAGCAGTCCCCAGACAGGGCCCTATGGCTACACCTTC.

A note on this clonotype: This could be a read error, since a much larger clone is one nucleotide away. The chain links TRBV27 to TRBJ1-6, with D tentatively TRBD1 (6 bases). Germline assignment: CDR1 MNHEY and CDR2 SMNVEV (reference sequence). V was cut by 8 bases and J by 8 bases, with 19 bases left in between. CDR3 length equals 15 residues. CDR3 nucleotide sequence: TGTGCCAGCCGGCGCGGCGACGGGGGGCATTCACCCCTCCACTTT. Its translation: CASRRGDGGHSPLHF.

The table lists this clonotype with many counts. This rearrangement joins TRBV7-8 to TRBJ2-5, with a tentative D call TRBD2 (7 bases). This CDR3 spans 17 amino acids. Germline assignment: CDR1 SGHVS and CDR2 FQNEAQ. Trimming cost V 4 bases and J 3 bases, with 21 bases left between them. The CDR3 here is CASSSNRGGALEETQYF. CDR3 nucleotides: TGTGCCAGCAGCTCCAATAGGGGGGGGGCCTTGGAAGAGACCCAGTACTTC.

V usage is TRBV5-1 and J usage is TRBJ2-3; TRBD2 matches 9 bases. This CDR3 has 19 residues. The germline CDR1 and CDR2 sequences are SGHRS and YFSETQ. The trim removed 4 bases at V and 1 base at J, leaving 16 bases unmatched. The CDR3 sequence is CASSSPRVPSGERTDTQYF. The CDR3 coding sequence is TGCGCCAGCAGCAGCCCCAGGGTCCCTAGCGGGGAACGCACAGATACGCAGTATTTT. The complete variable domain, with remaining parts taken from reference TRBV5-1 and TRBJ2-3, reads KAGVTQTPRYLIKTRGQQVTLSCSPISGHRSVSWYQQTPGQGLQFLFEYFSETQRNKGNFPGRFSGRQFSNSRSEMNVSTLELGDSALYLCASSSPRVPSGERTDTQYFGPGTRLTVL.

This clonotype was counted between two and nine times. V is TRBV12-3 or TRBV12-4 and J is TRBJ2-7; no clear D. The CDR3 has 13 amino acids. The V gene lost 5 bases and the J gene lost 3 bases, with 11 bases spanning the gap. In DNA, the CDR3 is TGTGCCAGCAGTAAAACAGCCTTCTACGAGCAGTACTTC. Its translation is CASSKTAFYEQYF.

This clonotype was seen repeatedly, ten times or more. The rearrangement uses TRBV7-9 and TRBJ2-1; perhaps TRBD2 as D (5 bases). This CDR3 is built from 14 residues. Deletions cut 1 base from V and 8 bases from J, with 12 bases between. Germline V gene sequence: CDR1 SEHNR, CDR2 FQNEAQ (reference sequence). CDR3 sequence (DNA): TGTGCCAGCAGCTTAGAAGTCCAAGCGGATGAGCAGTTCTTC. Its protein product is CASSLEVQADEQFF.